The 14 T cell receptor beta chains in this list originate from one sample, sequenced in a study of identical twins. TCRdb recomputed calls from the 5' RACE reads with MiXCR, one row per CDR3 protein. The table has 420,000 or so distinct CDR3 sequences, around 18% seen once. Sequencing was done on a sample of naive T cells sorted from blood. These receptors were collected from a man in his fifties in good health.

This clonotype came up a few times. A single base separates this from a much larger clone, so it may be a read error. The chain employs TRBV20-1 and TRBJ2-2; tentatively, D is TRBD1 or TRBD2 (5 bases each). The CDR3 has 13 amino acids. V was cut by 1 base and J by 4 bases, with 7 bases left in between. Germline values: CDR1 DFQATT, CDR2 SNEGSKA (reference sequence). CDR3 sequence: CSARGGSTGELFF. The DNA of the CDR3 is TGCAGTGCTAGAGGGGGGAGCACCGGGGAGCTGTTTTTT.

The chain is built from TRBV20-1 and TRBJ2-5, with TRBD2 identical over 7 bases. The germline V gene encodes CDR1 DFQATT and CDR2 SNEGSKA (reference sequence). The CDR3 consists of 12 residues. For the CDR3, the DNA is TGCAGACCCAGCGGGGACCAAGAGACCCAGTACTTC. Its translation: CRPSGDQETQYF.

This clonotype occurred a few times. V and J are TRBV6-2 or TRBV6-3 and TRBJ2-7; no firm D call. V was shortened by 7 bases and J by 1 base, with 11 bases between the two germline ends. CDR3 size: 13 residues. CDR1 is MNHEY and CDR2 is SVGEGT in the germline V gene. The CDR3 DNA sequence: TGTGCCAGCACCCAAACAATGTCCTACGAGCAGTACTTC. Translation: CASTQTMSYEQYF.

This clonotype has more than one count but fewer than ten. J is TRBJ2-1 and V is TRBV5-1; tentatively, D is TRBD2 (5 bases). Germline lookup yields CDR1 SGHRS and CDR2 YFSETQ. Deletions cut 0 bases from V and 2 bases from J, with 6 bases between. The CDR3 contains 14 residues. As DNA, the CDR3 is TGCGCCAGCAGCTTGGAGGGAGCCTACAATGAGCAGTTCTTC. Translated: CASSLEGAYNEQFF.

The chain joins TRBV3-1 to TRBJ2-7, with unresolved D. V was cut by 3 bases and J by 5 bases, with 17 bases left in between. The CDR3 runs to 15 residues. Germline loops: CDR1 LGHDT, CDR2 YNNKEL (reference sequence). CDR3 sequence reads: CASSHHGKKFHEQYF. CDR3 nucleotides: TGTGCCAGCAGCCACCACGGAAAGAAATTCCACGAGCAGTACTTC.

The chain links TRBV9 to TRBJ2-7, with TRBD1 matching over 9 bases. V lost 2 bases and J lost 4; bases outside the gene matches: 4. CDR3 length: 14 residues. Germline values: CDR1 SGDLS, CDR2 YYNGEE. The DNA for the CDR3 is TGTGCCAGCAGCGTGGGGACAGGGCGGTACGAGCAGTACTTC. Its translation: CASSVGTGRYEQYF. The full variable domain, in which reference TRBV9 and TRBJ2-7 provide the parts outside the CDR3, is DSGVTQTPKHLITATGQRVTLRCSPRSGDLSVYWYQQSLDQGLQFLIQYYNGEERAKGNILERFSAQQFPDLHSELNLSSLELGDSALYFCASSVGTGRYEQYFGPGTRLTVT.

This clonotype came up a few times. The chain is built from TRBV20-1 and TRBJ2-1; 11 nucleotides agree with TRBD2. Germline lookup yields CDR1 DFQATT and CDR2 SNEGSKA (reference sequence). The CDR3 spans 16 residues. V lost 0 bases and J lost 6; bases outside the gene matches: 7. The CDR3 nucleotides are TGCAGTGCTAGAGAACTAGCGGGAGAGTCGGCCAATGAGCAGTTCTTC. Residues: CSARELAGESANEQFF.

This clonotype was recorded at least ten times. V and J are TRBV6-2 or TRBV6-3 and TRBJ2-7, with D unclear. Looked up from germline, CDR1 is MNHEY and CDR2 is SVGEGT. The CDR3 has 18 residues. V was cut by 1 base and J by 5 bases, with 24 bases left in between. CDR3 region: CASSYLPRKDLSLDEQYF. The CDR3 region has the DNA TGTGCCAGCAGTTACTTGCCCCGAAAAGACTTATCTCTGGACGAGCAGTACTTC.

This clonotype was picked up a small number of times. This rearrangement joins TRBV19 to TRBJ2-3; 7 bases line up with TRBD2. The V and J ends lost 7 bases and 2 bases, in that order; junction bases with no gene match: 3. Germline V lookup: CDR1 LNHDA, CDR2 SQIVND (reference sequence). The CDR3 has 13 amino acids. The CDR3 here is CASTERDTDTQYF. The CDR3 DNA follows: TGTGCCAGTACAGAGCGGGACACAGATACGCAGTATTTT.

This clonotype was observed a few times. V gene TRBV28 combines with J gene TRBJ1-1, with D maybe TRBD1 (5 bases). CDR3 length equals 12 residues. Looked up from germline, CDR1 is MDHEN and CDR2 is SYDVKM. Trimming pared 7 bases from V and 4 bases from J, leaving 10 bases between. The CDR3 is CASIGGGTEAFF. The CDR3 DNA follows: TGTGCCAGCATCGGGGGTGGCACTGAAGCTTTCTTT.

V is TRBV4-1 and J is TRBJ2-7, with 8 positions matching TRBD1. Unmatched junction bases numbered 2, after V lost 1 base and J lost 6 bases. The germline V gene has CDR1 MGHRA and CDR2 YSYEKL. The CDR3 is 13 amino acids. CDR3 residues: CASSQVQGAEQYF. For the CDR3, the DNA is TGCGCCAGCAGCCAAGTGCAGGGGGCCGAGCAGTACTTC.

The rearrangement links TRBV7-9 to TRBJ1-6, with D perhaps TRBD1 (6 bases). Germline V lookup: CDR1 SEHNR, CDR2 FQNEAQ (reference sequence). The CDR3 spans 15 residues. V was pared by 1 base and J by 3 bases, with 7 bases between. CDR3 nucleotides: TGTGCCAGCAGCTTAGGAGGGGGCTATAATTCACCCCTCCACTTT. It encodes CASSLGGGYNSPLHF. The whole variable domain, remainder taken from reference TRBV7-9 and TRBJ1-6, is DTGVSQNPRHKITKRGQNVTFRCDPISEHNRLYWYRQTLGQGPEFLTYFQNEAQLEKSRLLSDRFSAERPKGSFSTLEIQRTEQGDSAMYLCASSLGGGYNSPLHFGNGTRLTVT.

The chain combines TRBV20-1 with TRBJ2-1; no clear D. This CDR3 region has 13 residues. The V end was cut by 4 bases, the J end by 4 bases, with 11 bases between. Germline values: CDR1 DFQATT, CDR2 SNEGSKA (reference sequence). CDR3 protein: CSATGATYNEQFF. The DNA of the CDR3 is TGCAGTGCTACGGGCGCAACTTACAATGAGCAGTTCTTC.

This clonotype was seen repeatedly, ten times or more. CDR3 DNA sequence: TGTGCCAGCAGCTGGACCTTCAGGGAGACCCAGTACTTC. Its translation is CASSWTFRETQYF. J is TRBJ2-5 and V is TRBV11-2; D call uncertain. V was trimmed by 4 bases and J by 5 bases, leaving 11 bases between them. The CDR3 is 13 residues long. The germline V gene encodes CDR1 SGHAT and CDR2 FQNNGV.